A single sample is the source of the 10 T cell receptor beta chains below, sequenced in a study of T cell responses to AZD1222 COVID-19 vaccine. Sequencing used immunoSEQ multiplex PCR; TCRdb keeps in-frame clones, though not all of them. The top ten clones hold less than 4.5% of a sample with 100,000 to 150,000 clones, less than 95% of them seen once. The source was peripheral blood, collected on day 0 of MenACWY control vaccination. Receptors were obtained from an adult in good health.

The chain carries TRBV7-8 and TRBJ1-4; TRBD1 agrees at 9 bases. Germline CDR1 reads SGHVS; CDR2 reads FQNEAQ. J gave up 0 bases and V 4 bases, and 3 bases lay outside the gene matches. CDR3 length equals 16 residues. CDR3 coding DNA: TGTGCCAGCAGCTGGACAGGGGACGCAACTAATGAAAAACTGTTTTTT. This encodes CASSWTGDATNEKLFF.

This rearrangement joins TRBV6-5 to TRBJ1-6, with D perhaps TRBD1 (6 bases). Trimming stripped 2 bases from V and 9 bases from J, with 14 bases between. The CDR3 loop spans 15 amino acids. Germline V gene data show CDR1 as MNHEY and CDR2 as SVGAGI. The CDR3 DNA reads TGTGCCAGCAGTTACGGTACAGGGTCTCCTTCACCCCTCCACTTT. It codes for CASSYGTGSPSPLHF.

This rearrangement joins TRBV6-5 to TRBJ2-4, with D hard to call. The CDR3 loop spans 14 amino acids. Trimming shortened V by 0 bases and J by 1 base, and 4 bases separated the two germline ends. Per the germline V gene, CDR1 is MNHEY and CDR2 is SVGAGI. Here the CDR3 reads CASSYSGAKNIQYF. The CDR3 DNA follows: TGTGCCAGCAGTTACTCAGGCGCCAAAAACATTCAGTACTTC.

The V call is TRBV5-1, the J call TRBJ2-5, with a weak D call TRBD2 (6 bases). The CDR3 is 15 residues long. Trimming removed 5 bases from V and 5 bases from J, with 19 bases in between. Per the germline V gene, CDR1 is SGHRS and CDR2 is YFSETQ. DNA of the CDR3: TGCGCCAGCAGGGCCGGGACGGAGGGTTGGGAGACCCAGTACTTC. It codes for CASRAGTEGWETQYF.

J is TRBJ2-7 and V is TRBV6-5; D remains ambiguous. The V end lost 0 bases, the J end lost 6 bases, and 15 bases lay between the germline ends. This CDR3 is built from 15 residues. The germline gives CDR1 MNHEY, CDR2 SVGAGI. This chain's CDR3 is CASSYSPQLFSEQYF. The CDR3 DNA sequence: TGTGCCAGCAGTTACTCGCCACAGCTTTTCTCCGAGCAGTACTTC.

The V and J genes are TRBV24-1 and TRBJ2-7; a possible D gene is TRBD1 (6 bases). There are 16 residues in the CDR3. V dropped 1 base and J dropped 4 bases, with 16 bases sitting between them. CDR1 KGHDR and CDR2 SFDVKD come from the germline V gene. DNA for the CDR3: TGTGCCACCAGTGATTTTCCCGGGACAAGTTTATACGAGCAGTACGTC. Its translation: CATSDFPGTSLYEQYV.

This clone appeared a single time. CDR3 bases: TGTGCGGCAGGGCAGTTAAATCAGCCCCAGCATTTT. Translating it yields CAAGQLNQPQHF. The chain has TRBV6-5 and TRBJ1-5, with D possibly being TRBD1 (5 bases). The length of the CDR3 is 12 residues. Germline loops: CDR1 MNHEY, CDR2 SVGAGI.

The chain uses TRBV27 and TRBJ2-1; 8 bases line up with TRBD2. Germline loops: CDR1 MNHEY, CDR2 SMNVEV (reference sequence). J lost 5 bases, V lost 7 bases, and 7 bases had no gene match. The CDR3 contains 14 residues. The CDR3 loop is CASKSTSGNNEQFF. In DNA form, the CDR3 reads TGTGCCAGCAAGTCAACTAGCGGAAACAATGAGCAGTTCTTC.

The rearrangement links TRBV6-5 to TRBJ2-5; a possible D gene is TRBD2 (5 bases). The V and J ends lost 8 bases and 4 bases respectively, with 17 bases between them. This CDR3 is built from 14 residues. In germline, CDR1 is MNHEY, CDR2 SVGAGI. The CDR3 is CASGPGSWRETQYF. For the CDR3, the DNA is TGTGCCAGCGGCCCGGGGTCTTGGCGAGAGACCCAGTACTTC.

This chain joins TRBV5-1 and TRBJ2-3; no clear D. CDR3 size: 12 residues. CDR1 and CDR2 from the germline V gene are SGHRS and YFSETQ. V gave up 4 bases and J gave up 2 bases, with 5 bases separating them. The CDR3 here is CASSLTTDTQYF. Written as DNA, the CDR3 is TGCGCCAGCAGCCTGACCACAGATACGCAGTATTTT.